Described below is a single T cell receptor beta chain sequence and its context. This sample was taken from a study of T cells in Graves' hyperthyroidism and ophthalmopathy. Study-level background: Peripheral blood sampling occurred at initial diagnosis, before any treatment.

Preceding any ophthalmopathy symptoms, the blood sample dates from first hyperthyroidism diagnosis. The PBMCs studied were ones that came from 10 ml fresh peripheral blood. There were TCR beta CDR3 regions amplified from RNA transcripts. HTBI primers drove first-round RT-PCR of the TCR CDR3. TCRdb redid the calling of the multiplex PCR reads with MiXCR, one entry per CDR3 protein. Among approximately 720,000 distinct CDR3 sequences, around a sixth were seen once, and the ten largest hold over 15%. Sequenced input: blood. The receptor's source is a woman between 45 and 60 years old with Graves' hyperthyroidism that later progressed to Graves' ophthalmopathy.

CDR3 protein: CASRLAGEMYEQYF. Here the CDR3 DNA reads TGCGCCAGCAGACTAGCGGGGGAGATGTACGAGCAGTACTTC. The chain uses TRBV5-1 and TRBJ2-7, with 11 bases that match TRBD2. The CDR3 covers 14 residues. Germline values: CDR1 SGHRS, CDR2 YFSETQ. V lost 5 bases, J lost 4 bases, and 5 bases stayed unmatched.